This TCR beta chain was retrieved from a study of T cell repertoires in aging, cancer and after chemotherapy. On the study more broadly: Glioblastoma patients receiving temozolomide-based therapy gave paired samples before and after chemotherapy. Some 9.4 million TCR reads made up the full dataset.

Study-level results: In each cancer cohort, median generation probability increased across chemotherapy, suggesting thymic output rebounded.

A mixed TRB-A/B primer pool amplified rearranged TRB by multiplex touch-down PCR. TCRdb passed the multiplex PCR reads through MiXCR, listing each CDR3 protein once. In the table there are roughly 1,900 distinct CDR3 sequences, roughly a quarter of which are singletons. TCR beta rearrangements were amplified from peripheral blood genomic DNA. The CDR3 has 17 residues. CDR1 SGHTA and CDR2 FQGTGA come from the germline V gene. After removal of 1 base from V and 5 bases from J, the junction contained 12 bases not matched to a gene. This clonotype was seen more than once but under ten times. Its antigen is still unknown.

The rearrangement joins TRBV7-3 to TRBJ2-7; TRBD2 agrees at 9 bases. The receptor was derived from a human donor with a solid tumor. The sample consisted of blood. In DNA form, the CDR3 reads TGTGCCAGCAGCTTAAACGGCGCGGGGGGGCCTTTCGACGAGCAGTACTTC. Residues: CASSLNGAGGPFDEQYF.